This T cell receptor (beta chain) comes out of a study of T-cell memory formation after mild COVID-19. At the level of the study: The two donors had largely donor-specific TCR clusters.

This clonotype came up many times. No antigen is known for it. The CDR3 runs to 15 residues. Germline lookup yields CDR1 SNHLY and CDR2 FYNNEI. Trimming left V 9 bases short and J 6 bases short, with 18 bases between. TCRdb itself ran the 5' RACE reads through MiXCR, one entry per CDR3 protein. The table records fewer than 15,000 distinct CDR3 sequences, 15% to 20% of them present only once. General study results and limits: Clones that contracted from day 15 to 85 were balanced CD4/CD8, while later expanders leaned CD4+.

The origin of this receptor is a man aged 18 to 30 who had mild COVID-19 (a few samples of this study predate the infection). Cell type and time point are not known. Sequenced material: PBMCs or a T cell subset sorted from them (not recorded which). The chain has TRBV2 and TRBJ1-6; a weak D match, TRBD1 (5 bases). CDR3 in amino acids: CARRVDSLFNSPLHF. CDR3 nucleotide sequence: TGTGCCAGGAGAGTCGACAGCCTTTTTAATTCACCCCTCCACTTT.